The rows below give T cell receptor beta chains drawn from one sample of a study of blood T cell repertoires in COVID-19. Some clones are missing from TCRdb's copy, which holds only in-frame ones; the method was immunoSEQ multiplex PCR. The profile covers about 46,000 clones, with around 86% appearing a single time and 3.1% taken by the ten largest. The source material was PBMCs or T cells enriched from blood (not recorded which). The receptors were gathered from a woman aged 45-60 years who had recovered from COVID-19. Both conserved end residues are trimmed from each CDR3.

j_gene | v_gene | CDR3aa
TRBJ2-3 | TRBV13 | ASSALLTSGTDTQY
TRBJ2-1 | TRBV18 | ASSPRGTSFGNEQF
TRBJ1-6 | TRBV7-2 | ASSQRTGLNSPLH
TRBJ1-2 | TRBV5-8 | ANPTDSNYGYT
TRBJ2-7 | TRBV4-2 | ASSRDRGPRRERVYEQY
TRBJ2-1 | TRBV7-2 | ASSPHAGPWGEQF
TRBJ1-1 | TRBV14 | ASSQGQGNTEAF
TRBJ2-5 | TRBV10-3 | AINRQGGETQY
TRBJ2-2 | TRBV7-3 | ASRSTGGNTGELF
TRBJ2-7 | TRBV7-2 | ASSLAGGGSSYEQY
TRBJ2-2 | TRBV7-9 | ASSPLNHTGELF
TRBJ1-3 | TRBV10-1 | ASNAIPGIPGNTIY
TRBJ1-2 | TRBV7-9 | ASTLLQGFEGYT
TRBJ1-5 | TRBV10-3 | AISGGGAYSNQPQH
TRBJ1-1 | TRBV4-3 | ASSQEGRVGAEAF
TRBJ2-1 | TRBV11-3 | ASSSGLAYNEQF
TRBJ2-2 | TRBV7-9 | ASPSGSSRGTGELF
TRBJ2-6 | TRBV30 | AWRYATGANVLT
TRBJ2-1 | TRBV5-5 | ASSMFSRPLNEQF
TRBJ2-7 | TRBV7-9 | ASSPPGGRGYEQY
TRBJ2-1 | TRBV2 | ASIGGGQRNEQF
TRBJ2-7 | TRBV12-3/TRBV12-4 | ASTTGVTREQY
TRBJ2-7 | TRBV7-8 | ASSLARNPYEQY
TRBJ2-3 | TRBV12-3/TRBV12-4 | ASGGSTDTQY
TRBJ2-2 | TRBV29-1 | SVVRVSTGELF
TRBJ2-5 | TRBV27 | ASRRDRGDGETQY
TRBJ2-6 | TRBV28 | ASSSPGLAVSGANVLT
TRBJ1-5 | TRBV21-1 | ASSRDRDNQPQH
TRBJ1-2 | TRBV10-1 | ASSDRNYGYT
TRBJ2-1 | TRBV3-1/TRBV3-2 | ASSPASGRRSHNEQF
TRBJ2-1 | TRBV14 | ASSQPGQGSGEQF
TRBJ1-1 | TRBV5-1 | ASSAQTGTEAF
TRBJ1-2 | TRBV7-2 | ASSPQENYGYT
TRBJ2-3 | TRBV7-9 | ASSLAGSGRKDTQY
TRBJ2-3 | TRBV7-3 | ASSPVSGGTDTQY
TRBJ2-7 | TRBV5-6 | ASSLRQAGGYEQY
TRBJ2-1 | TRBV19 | ASTPRGPRGDEQF
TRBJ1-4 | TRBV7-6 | ASSHGQGGEKLF
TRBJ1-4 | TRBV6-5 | ASSYSSGTGDEKLF
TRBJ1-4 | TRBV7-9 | ASSLGRETNEKLF
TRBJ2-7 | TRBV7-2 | ASSLQGTYEQY
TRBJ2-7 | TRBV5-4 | ASIRGGTYEQY
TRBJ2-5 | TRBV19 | ASSIAGQGAWETQY
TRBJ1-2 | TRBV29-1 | SARTGDQWGYT
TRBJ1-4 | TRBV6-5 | ASSYDRGSEKLF
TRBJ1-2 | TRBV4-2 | ASSQAGQGAYGYT
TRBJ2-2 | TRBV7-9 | ASRSSGRANTGELF
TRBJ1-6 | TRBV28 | ASVPPFISPLH
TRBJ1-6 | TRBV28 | ASSLSFGSNSPLH
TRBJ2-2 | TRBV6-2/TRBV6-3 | ASSKLNTGELF
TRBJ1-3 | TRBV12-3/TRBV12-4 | ASSWTGGNTIY
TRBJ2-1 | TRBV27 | ASSSQGTYNEQF
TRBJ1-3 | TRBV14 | ASSQDRTVSGNTIY
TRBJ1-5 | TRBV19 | ASSDRLHQPQH